The present T cell receptor (beta chain) was sequenced within a study of blood T cells in healthy people across ages. Notes on this clonotype: As yet, its antigen is unknown.

A second PCR of about 6 to 11 cycles used a sample-barcoded 5' primer and a J-beta primer mix. TCRdb fed the 5' RACE reads into MiXCR, producing one record per CDR3 protein. The sample lists 800,000 to 950,000 distinct CDR3 sequences, 29% occurring once. The V end lost 5 bases, the J end lost 5 bases, and 8 bases lay between the germline ends. The CDR3 covers 11 residues. Per the germline V gene, CDR1 is DFQATT and CDR2 is SNEGSKA (reference sequence). Study-wide points: In long-lived donors, naive CD4+ cell counts and diversity exceeded those of aged donors. Nothing was known about donor CMV status, and this possibly confounded expanded clonotype changes.

Separately, the same data were catalogued under a study of T cells of mothers and their children.

The chain has TRBV20-1 and TRBJ2-3; D gene unclear. The sequence was collected from a woman in her 40s in good health. Material: blood. CDR3 sequence reads: CSAVRGDTQYF. DNA of the CDR3: TGCAGTGCTGTACGCGGAGATACGCAGTATTTT.